The 22 T cell receptor beta chains reported below all come from one sample, sequenced in a study of blood T cell repertoires in COVID-19. Generated by immunoSEQ multiplex PCR, the TCRdb table keeps only in-frame clones and is missing some. Found here are about 220,000 clones, 70% to 90% of them singletons; the top ten hold roughly 14%. Sequencing was performed on PBMCs or T cells enriched from blood (not recorded which). The receptors stem from a woman aged 45-60 years with acute COVID-19.

This chain links TRBV9 with TRBJ2-1; D gene uncertain. Deletions cut 0 bases from V and 5 bases from J, with 9 bases between. This CDR3 is 14 amino acids long. CDR1 and CDR2 (germline): SGDLS, YYNGEE. CDR3 DNA: TGTGCCAGCAGCGTAGAACAAACGAACAATGAGCAGTTCTTC. Its protein is CASSVEQTNNEQFF.

This clone was recorded once. The genes are TRBV5-5 and TRBJ1-6; 11 bases fit TRBD1. Looked up from germline, CDR1 is SGHKS and CDR2 is YYEKEE (reference sequence). V shed 7 bases, J shed 7 bases, and the junction held 4 bases outside the gene matches. This CDR3 has 14 residues. The chain's CDR3 is CASDGTGGNSPLHF. CDR3 sequence (DNA): TGTGCCAGCGACGGGACAGGGGGAAATTCACCCCTCCACTTT.

The chain is built from TRBV28 and TRBJ2-7; TRBD1 matches 7 bases. This CDR3 contains 14 residues. J gave up 0 bases and V 10 bases, and 9 bases lay outside the gene matches. CDR1 is MDHEN and CDR2 is SYDVKM in the germline V gene. The CDR3 nucleotides read TGTGCCACCGATGGACAGGAACTCTCCTACGAGCAGTACTTC. Protein product: CATDGQELSYEQYF. The full variable domain, in which reference TRBV28 and TRBJ2-7 provide the parts outside the CDR3, is DVKVTQSSRYLVKRTGEKVFLECVQDMDHENMFWYRQDPGLGLRLIYFSYDVKMKEKGDIPEGYSVSREKKERFSLILESASTNQTSMYLCATDGQELSYEQYFGPGTRLTVT.

The CDR3 region is CASSPVSSGRAGANVLTF. DNA of the CDR3: TGTGCCAGCAGCCCCGTTAGTAGCGGGAGGGCGGGGGCCAACGTCCTGACTTTC. V and J are TRBV3-1 (or the pseudogene TRBV3-2) and TRBJ2-6, with 11 bases aligning to TRBD2. The germline V gene has CDR1 LGHDT and CDR2 YNNKEL (reference sequence). The CDR3 contains 18 residues. J lost 4 bases, V lost 4 bases, and 9 bases had no gene match.

This chain joins TRBV29-1 and TRBJ2-3; D is perhaps TRBD1 (6 bases). The CDR3 runs 14 residues. The germline V gene has CDR1 SQVTM and CDR2 ANQGSEA. With 5 bases removed from V and 2 bases from J, the gap between germline ends came to 14 bases. The CDR3 region has the DNA TGCAGCGTTCATCGTCAGGGGTTCACAGATACGCAGTATTTT. It encodes CSVHRQGFTDTQYF.

This chain links TRBV21-1 with TRBJ2-7; the table names TRBD2, a call not compared with the DNA. TRBV21-1 is reported as a pseudogene. CDR3 length equals 12 residues. CDR3 region: CASSEEVGEQYF. CDR3 in DNA: TGTGCCAGCTCCGAGGAGGTGGGCGAGCAGTACTTC.

This chain connects TRBV5-1 to TRBJ2-7, with D tentatively TRBD1 (5 bases). Germline loops: CDR1 SGHRS, CDR2 YFSETQ. Trimming stripped 2 bases from V and 3 bases from J, with 15 bases between. CDR3 size: 15 residues. CDR3 amino acids: CASSFQLLGRYEQYF. CDR3 DNA sequence: TGCGCCAGCAGCTTTCAACTATTGGGGCGCTACGAGCAGTACTTC.

As for this clone: A junction end diverges from the germline sequence, so it may reflect a read error. The chain has TRBV11-3 and TRBJ2-1; 10 positions agree with TRBD2. The CDR3 runs to 16 residues. The germline gives CDR1 SGHNT, CDR2 YENEEA. The CDR3 here is CASTLRLTSGYNEQFF. The CDR3 coding sequence is TGTGCCAGCACCTTAAGGCTGACTAGCGGGTACAATGAGCAGTTCTTC.

The chain has TRBV4-2 and TRBJ1-2, with D unclear. The CDR3 runs 15 residues. Trimming removed 1 base from V and 0 bases from J, with 9 bases in between. The germline V gene encodes CDR1 LGHNA and CDR2 YNFKEQ. The CDR3 here is CASSQGKLTNYGYTF. The CDR3 region has the DNA TGTGCCAGCAGCCAAGGCAAACTAACTAACTATGGCTACACCTTC.

V is TRBV10-3 and J is TRBJ2-1; possible D gene TRBD2, 6 bases. This CDR3 is built from 15 residues. Germline V gives CDR1 ENHRY, CDR2 SYGVKD. With 4 bases removed from V and 0 bases from J, the gap between germline ends came to 10 bases. The CDR3 coding sequence is TGTGCCATCAGTGGAAGCGGGCCCTCCTACAATGAGCAGTTCTTC. The encoded protein is CAISGSGPSYNEQFF.

The chain recombines TRBV19 with TRBJ1-1; D is possibly TRBD1 (5 bases). Germline V CDR1 and CDR2: LNHDA, SQIVND (reference sequence). Trimming removed 3 bases at V and 9 bases at J, with 11 bases between. The CDR3 is 12 residues long. The CDR3 spells CASSIPGEQAFF. The CDR3 DNA reads TGTGCCAGTAGTATCCCGGGGGAACAAGCTTTCTTT. Using reference TRBV19 and TRBJ1-1 for the parts outside the CDR3, the full variable domain is DGGITQSPKYLFRKEGQNVTLSCEQNLNHDAMYWYRQDPGQGLRLIYYSQIVNDFQKGDIAEGYSVSREKKESFPLTVTSAQKNPTAFYLCASSIPGEQAFFGQGTRLTVV.

V is TRBV23-1 and J is TRBJ1-2, with 8 bases matching TRBD1. TRBV23-1 is treated as an ORF (open reading frame) with a function not yet certain. CDR3 length equals 16 residues. The V segment lost 3 bases and the J segment 7 bases; nucleotides outside the gene matches: 13. This CDR3 is CASSHTGTGRSVGYTF. CDR3 DNA: TGCGCCAGCAGTCACACCGGGACAGGTCGGTCGGTTGGCTACACCTTC.

The V and J genes are TRBV28 and TRBJ1-2; 7 positions match TRBD1. With 6 bases clipped from V and 4 bases from J, the junction kept 2 bases outside the gene matches. This CDR3 spans 12 amino acids. Germline CDR1 is MDHEN and CDR2 is SYDVKM. The CDR3 here is CASRRGPYGYTF. CDR3 coding DNA: TGTGCCAGCAGGAGGGGGCCCTATGGCTACACCTTC.

The chain combines TRBV6-2 or TRBV6-3 with TRBJ2-4, with TRBD2 matching 10 bases. The CDR3 spans 16 residues. Germline trimming cut 6 bases from V and 3 bases from J; bases unmatched to any gene: 8. The germline CDR1 and CDR2 sequences are MNHEY and SVGEGT. In DNA, the CDR3 is TGTGCCAGCAGCCCCGTCGGACTAGCGGACAAAAACATTCAGTACTTC. Protein product: CASSPVGLADKNIQYF.

The genes are TRBV5-1 and TRBJ2-1, with 12 bases that match TRBD2. The germline gives CDR1 SGHRS, CDR2 YFSETQ. This CDR3 spans 18 amino acids. The J segment lost 6 bases and the V segment lost 0 bases, leaving 10 bases of the junction unmatched. CDR3 sequence (DNA): TGCGCCAGCAGCTTGGTCCCTAGCGGGAGGGCCAAAGGCAATGAGCAGTTCTTC. It encodes CASSLVPSGRAKGNEQFF.

The V call is TRBV7-3, the J call TRBJ2-1, with a possible D match to TRBD1 (7 bases). The V and J ends lost 4 bases and 9 bases respectively, with 22 bases between them. There are 16 residues in the CDR3. Germline V gene sequence: CDR1 SGHTA, CDR2 FQGTGA. The DNA for the CDR3 is TGTGCCAGCAGCTCCCAGGGGGGAGGATTTGGGGGTGAGCAGTTCTTC. This codes for CASSSQGGGFGGEQFF.

The rearrangement joins TRBV15 to TRBJ2-1; 8 nucleotides match TRBD2. The CDR3 consists of 15 residues. Unmatched junction bases numbered 10, after V lost 3 bases and J lost 9 bases. CDR1 and CDR2 from the germline V gene are LNHNV and YYDKDF (reference sequence). The DNA of the CDR3 is TGTGCCACCAGCAGCGGGAGGCCGGGGGGGCCTGAGCAGTTCTTC. It translates to CATSSGRPGGPEQFF. Based on the CDR3 plus reference TRBV15 and TRBJ2-1, the full variable domain is DAMVIQNPRYQVTQFGKPVTLSCSQTLNHNVMYWYQQKSSQAPKLLFHYYDKDFNNEADTPDNFQSRRPNTSFCFLDIRSPGLGDTAMYLCATSSGRPGGPEQFFGPGTRLTVL.

The chain is built from TRBV3-1 (or the pseudogene TRBV3-2) and TRBJ1-2, with 10 nucleotides matching TRBD1. The ends lost 0 bases at V and 4 bases at J; junction bases unmatched: 5. The CDR3 consists of 16 residues. The germline V gene encodes CDR1 LGHDT and CDR2 YNNKEL (reference sequence). CDR3 residues: CASSQDWDRGVYGYTF. The CDR3 DNA is TGTGCCAGCAGCCAAGACTGGGACAGGGGAGTCTATGGCTACACCTTC.

Only a few counts were recorded for this clone. The chain is built from TRBV24-1 and TRBJ2-7, with D unresolved. CDR1 is KGHDR, CDR2 SFDVKD, per germline. The length of the CDR3 is 12 residues. V shed 5 bases and J shed 4 bases, with 8 bases lying between them. The chain's CDR3 is CATSVQTYEQYF. CDR3 coding DNA: TGTGCCACCAGTGTCCAGACATACGAGCAGTACTTC.

This clone was seen once. V gene TRBV27 combines with J gene TRBJ2-1; 15 bases agree with TRBD2. Trimming cost V 1 base and J 0 bases; bases outside gene matches: 7. This CDR3 is built from 20 residues. The V gene's germline CDR1 is MNHEY and CDR2 SMNVEV (reference sequence). CDR3 nucleotides: TGTGCCAGCAGTTTATGGGGACTAGCGGGAGGTAAAAGCTCCTACAATGAGCAGTTCTTC. Its translation is CASSLWGLAGGKSSYNEQFF.

The rearrangement joins TRBV7-2 to TRBJ2-7; tentatively, D is TRBD2 (6 bases). CDR1 is SGHTA, CDR2 FQGNSA, per germline. V lost 0 bases to trimming and J lost 4 bases, with 10 bases between them. The CDR3 is made up of 14 amino acids. CDR3: CASSLAVGGYEQYF. CDR3 nucleotides: TGTGCCAGCAGCTTAGCCGTCGGGGGATACGAGCAGTACTTC. Variable domain in full (rest from reference TRBV7-2 and TRBJ2-7): GAGVSQSPSNKVTEKGKDVELRCDPISGHTALYWYRQSLGQGLEFLIYFQGNSAPDKSGLPSDRFSAERTGGSVSTLTIQRTQQEDSAVYLCASSLAVGGYEQYFGPGTRLTVT.

This clone was counted once. The rearrangement uses TRBV5-5 and TRBJ1-3, with 10 bases aligning to TRBD1. The length of the CDR3 is 18 residues. The V and J ends lost 3 bases and 0 bases, in that order; junction bases with no gene match: 9. CDR1 is SGHKS and CDR2 is YYEKEE in the germline V gene (reference sequence). CDR3 protein: CASSSTGTGAISGNTIYF. CDR3 coding DNA: TGTGCCAGCAGCTCAACCGGGACAGGGGCGATCTCTGGAAACACCATATATTTT. The full variable domain, in which reference TRBV5-5 and TRBJ1-3 provide the parts outside the CDR3, is DAGVTQSPTHLIKTRGQQVTLRCSPISGHKSVSWYQQVLGQGPQFIFQYYEKEERGRGNFPDRFSARQFPNYSSELNVNALLLGDSALYLCASSSTGTGAISGNTIYFGEGSWLTVV.